This entry is about one T cell receptor (beta chain). The data were taken from a study of blood T cell repertoires in COVID-19. Study at large: PBMCs, B-cell-depleted T cells, or T cells provided the cDNA or gDNA that made up the material.

Sequenced by immunoSEQ multiplex PCR; TCRdb stores in-frame clones only, minus some. The sample contains more than 110,000 clones, more than 75% of which appear only once. V was clipped by 0 bases and J by 5 bases, with 6 bases between them. This CDR3 is built from 14 residues. Germline CDR1 and CDR2: SGHRS and YFSETQ. This rearrangement joins TRBV5-1 to TRBJ1-6, with D hard to call. The sequence came from an elderly woman with acute or convalescent COVID-19. The sequenced sample was peripheral blood. The CDR3 protein is CASSLGGDNSPLHF. The CDR3 DNA reads TGCGCCAGCAGCTTGGGCGGCGATAATTCACCCCTCCACTTT. Supplemented by reference TRBV5-1 and TRBJ1-6, the full variable domain reads KAGVTQTPRYLIKTRGQQVTLSCSPISGHRSVSWYQQTPGQGLQFLFEYFSETQRNKGNFPGRFSGRQFSNSRSEMNVSTLELGDSALYLCASSLGGDNSPLHFGNGTRLTVT.